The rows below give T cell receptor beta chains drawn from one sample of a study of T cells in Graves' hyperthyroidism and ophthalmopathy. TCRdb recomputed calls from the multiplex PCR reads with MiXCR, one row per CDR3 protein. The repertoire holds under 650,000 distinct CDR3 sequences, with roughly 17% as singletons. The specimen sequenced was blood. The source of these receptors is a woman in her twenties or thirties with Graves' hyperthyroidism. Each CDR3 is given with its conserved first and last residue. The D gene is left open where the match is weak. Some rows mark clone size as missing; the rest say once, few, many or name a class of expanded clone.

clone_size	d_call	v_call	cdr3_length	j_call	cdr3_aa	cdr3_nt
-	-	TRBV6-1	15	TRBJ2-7	CASSLTGFGSYEQYF	TGTGCCAGCAGTTTAACAGGGTTCGGCTCCTACGAGCAGTACTTC
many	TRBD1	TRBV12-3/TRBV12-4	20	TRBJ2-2	CASRPFGWTGGGLNTGELFF	TGTGCCAGCAGACCATTTGGTTGGACAGGCGGCGGTTTAAACACCGGGGAGCTGTTTTTT
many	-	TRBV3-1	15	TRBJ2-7	CASSQGSGLKDEQYF	TGTGCCAGCAGCCAAGGGTCTGGACTAAAAGACGAGCAGTACTTC
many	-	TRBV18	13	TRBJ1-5	CASSRGTDQPQHF	TGTGCCAGCTCACGTGGGACCGATCAGCCCCAGCATTTT
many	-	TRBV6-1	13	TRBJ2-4	CATLDGLQNIQYF	TGTGCCACCCTGGACGGTCTTCAAAACATTCAGTACTTC
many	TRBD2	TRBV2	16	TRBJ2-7	CASSSGTSGSSYEQYF	TGTGCCAGCAGTTCAGGGACTAGCGGGAGCTCCTACGAGCAGTACTTC
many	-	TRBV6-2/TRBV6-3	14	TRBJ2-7	CASSYLAGPYEQYF	TGTGCCAGCAGTTACTTGGCGGGACCCTACGAGCAGTACTTC
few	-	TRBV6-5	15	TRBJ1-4	CASSYFGLGNEKLFF	TGTGCCAGCAGTTACTTCGGACTCGGAAATGAAAAACTGTTTTTT
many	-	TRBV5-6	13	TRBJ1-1	CASSLAGWLAAFF	TGTGCCAGCAGCTTAGCTGGGTGGCTTGCAGCTTTCTTT
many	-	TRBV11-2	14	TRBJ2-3	CASSPLLITDTQYF	TGTGCCAGCAGCCCCCTCCTCATCACAGATACGCAGTATTTT
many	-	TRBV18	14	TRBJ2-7	CASSYGTDSYEQYF	TGTGCCAGCTCATACGGGACGGACTCCTACGAGCAGTACTTC
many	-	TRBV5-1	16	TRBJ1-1	CASSLVQGRMNTEAFF	TGCGCCAGCAGCTTAGTACAAGGGAGGATGAACACTGAAGCTTTCTTT
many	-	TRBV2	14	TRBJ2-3	CASSEAGSPTGEYF	TGTGCCAGCAGTGAAGCAGGCTCCCCGACCGGGGAGTATTTT
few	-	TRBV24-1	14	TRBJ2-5	CATSDPRVVETQYF	TGTGCCACCAGTGATCCCAGGGTAGTGGAGACCCAGTACTTC
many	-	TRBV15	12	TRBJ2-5	CATSRDVASQYF	TGTGCCACCAGCAGAGATGTCGCTAGCCAGTACTTC
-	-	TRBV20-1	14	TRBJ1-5	CSARFRGPDQPQHF	TGCAGTGCTAGATTCAGGGGCCCAGATCAGCCCCAGCATTTT
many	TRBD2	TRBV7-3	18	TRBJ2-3	CASSSQPGTSGSTDTQYF	TGTGCCAGCAGCTCCCAACCCGGGACTAGCGGGAGCACAGATACGCAGTATTTT
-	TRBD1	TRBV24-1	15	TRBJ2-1	CAPGTGTAAYNEQFF	TGTGCCCCCGGCACCGGGACAGCGGCCTACAATGAGCAGTTCTTC
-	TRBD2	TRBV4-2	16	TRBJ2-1	CASSQATSGRVREQFF	TGTGCCAGCAGCCAAGCCACAAGCGGGAGGGTTCGAGAGCAGTTCTTC
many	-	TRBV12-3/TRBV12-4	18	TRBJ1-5	CASSPRVFRGDSNQPQHF	TGTGCCAGCAGCCCAAGGGTGTTCAGGGGCGATAGCAATCAGCCCCAGCATTTT
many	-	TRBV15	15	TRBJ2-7	CATSTRTGPPYEQYF	TGTGCCACCAGCACCCGGACCGGACCACCCTACGAGCAGTACTTC
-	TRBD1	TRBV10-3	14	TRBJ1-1	CATWDRGMNTEAFF	TGTGCCACCTGGGACAGGGGAATGAACACTGAAGCTTTCTTT
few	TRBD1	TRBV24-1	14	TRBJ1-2	CATSERDSNYGYTF	TGTGCCACCAGTGAGAGGGACAGCAACTATGGCTACACCTTC
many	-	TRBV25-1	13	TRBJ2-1	CASSELDHNEQFF	TGTGCCAGCAGTGAACTCGACCACAATGAGCAGTTCTTC
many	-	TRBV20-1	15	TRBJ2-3	CSASTGTGWTDTQYF	TGCAGTGCGAGTACAGGGACTGGATGGACAGATACGCAGTATTTT
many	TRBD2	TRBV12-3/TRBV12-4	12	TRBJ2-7	CASGGREFEQYF	TGTGCCAGCGGAGGGCGGGAGTTCGAGCAGTACTTC
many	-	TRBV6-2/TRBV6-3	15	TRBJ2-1	CASSYPGQPYNEQFF	TGTGCCAGCAGTTACCCGGGACAACCCTACAATGAGCAGTTCTTC
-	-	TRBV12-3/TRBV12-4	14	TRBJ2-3	CASTGALGTDTQYF	TGTGCCAGCACCGGAGCCCTCGGCACAGATACGCAGTATTTT
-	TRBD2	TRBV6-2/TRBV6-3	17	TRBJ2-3	CASSYSTSGSITDTQYF	TGTGCCAGCAGTTACTCGACTAGCGGGAGTATCACAGATACGCAGTATTTT
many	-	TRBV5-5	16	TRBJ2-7	CASSLAWSGKTYEQYF	TGTGCCAGCAGCTTGGCGTGGAGTGGGAAGACCTACGAGCAGTACTTC
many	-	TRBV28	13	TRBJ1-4	CASRQGMNEKLFF	TGTGCCAGCAGGCAGGGCATGAATGAAAAACTGTTTTTT
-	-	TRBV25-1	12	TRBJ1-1	CASLDPGTEAFF	TGTGCCAGCCTCGACCCCGGCACTGAAGCTTTCTTT
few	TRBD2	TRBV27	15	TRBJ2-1	CASSYSGLAVGEQFF	TGTGCCAGCAGTTATTCGGGACTAGCTGTCGGTGAGCAGTTCTTC
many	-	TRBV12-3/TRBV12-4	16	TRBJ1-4	CASSWGGAGTNEKLFF	TGTGCCAGCAGCTGGGGGGGGGCTGGAACTAATGAAAAACTGTTTTTT
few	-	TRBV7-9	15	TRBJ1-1	CASSLLTSRNTEAFF	TGTGCCAGCAGCTTATTGACAAGCCGGAACACTGAAGCTTTCTTT
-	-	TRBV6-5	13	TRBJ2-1	CASSYRSFHEQFF	TGTGCCAGCAGTTACAGGAGTTTTCATGAGCAGTTCTTC
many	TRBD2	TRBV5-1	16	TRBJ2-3	CASRRLAGGSIDTQYF	TGCGCCAGCAGAAGACTAGCGGGAGGGTCAATAGATACGCAGTATTTT
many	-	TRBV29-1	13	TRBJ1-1	CSVGGEGDTEAFF	TGCAGCGTGGGGGGTGAGGGCGACACTGAAGCTTTCTTT
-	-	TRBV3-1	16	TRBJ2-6	CASSLQGVAGANVLTF	TGTGCCAGCAGCCTACAGGGAGTGGCCGGGGCCAACGTCCTGACTTTC